The 30 T cell receptor beta chains in this list originate from one sample, sequenced in a study of T-cell reconstitution after alpha-beta-depleted transplantation in children. Unique molecular identifiers were used to barcode this TCRbeta library. TCRdb called the PCR reads again in MiXCR, with one record for every CDR3 protein. The sample holds some 550,000 distinct CDR3 sequences, roughly 23% seen once. This sample comprised PBMCs, mostly from graft donor cells, obtained 360 days after TCRalphabeta/CD19-depleted stem cell transplant. The receptor set was obtained from a boy younger than two who had a stem cell transplant for acute myeloid leukemia, so the T cells may come from the graft donor.

This clonotype occurred a few times. This sequence joins TRBV10-3 and TRBJ2-2; maybe TRBD2 (5 bases). In germline, CDR1 is ENHRY, CDR2 SYGVKD. The V end was cut by 7 bases, the J end by 0 bases, with 15 bases between. This CDR3 is 16 amino acids long. CDR3 bases: TGTGCCATCACCCGAGGGCCGGACGCGAACACCGGGGAGCTGTTTTTT. Its translation: CAITRGPDANTGELFF.

The rearrangement uses TRBV2 and TRBJ2-1; a possible D gene is TRBD1 (6 bases). V was shortened by 7 bases and J by 5 bases, with 15 bases between the two germline ends. The CDR3 has 14 amino acids. Germline V gene data show CDR1 as SNHLY and CDR2 as FYNNEI. CDR3 residues: CASTRRDIDNEQFF. The CDR3 DNA reads as TGTGCCAGCACCAGACGGGACATAGACAATGAGCAGTTCTTC.

The sample holds a few counts of this clonotype. This chain joins TRBV20-1 and TRBJ1-5; D is possibly TRBD1 (5 bases). CDR1 is DFQATT and CDR2 is SNEGSKA in the germline V gene (reference sequence). The CDR3 runs 13 residues. Trimming stripped 6 bases from V and 5 bases from J, with 14 bases between. This CDR3 reads CSAKGQVDQPQHF. CDR3 bases: TGCAGTGCCAAGGGGCAGGTTGATCAGCCCCAGCATTTT.

The sample holds a few counts of this clonotype. CDR3 sequence (DNA): TGTGCCAGCAGTGAAACTGGGCAGGTTCCCTATTACCAAGAGACCCAGTACTTC. It translates to CASSETGQVPYYQETQYF. V and J are TRBV6-1 and TRBJ2-5, with D hard to call. Trimming removed 2 bases at V and 0 bases at J, with 19 bases between. The germline CDR1 and CDR2 sequences are MNHNS and SASEGT. The CDR3 is 18 residues long.

There are many counts of this clonotype. The junction differs from germline at one of its ends, possibly a read error. The V call is TRBV12-3 or TRBV12-4, the J call TRBJ1-2; 8 bases are shared with TRBD1. This CDR3 contains 14 residues. In DNA, the CDR3 is TGTGCCAGCAGCTTAGACAGGGGCAACTATGGCTACACCTTC. This encodes CASSLDRGNYGYTF.

This clonotype was recorded at least ten times. The chain recombines TRBV6-5 with TRBJ2-1; 7 positions match TRBD2. CDR3 length equals 16 residues. The junction had 8 bases not matched to a gene; V was cut back by 2 bases and J by 4 bases. Germline values: CDR1 MNHEY, CDR2 SVGAGI. CDR3 amino acids: CASSYRLAAAYNEQFF. CDR3 DNA sequence: TGTGCCAGCAGTTACCGCCTAGCGGCTGCATACAATGAGCAGTTCTTC.

This clonotype occurred a few times. The V call is TRBV12-3 or TRBV12-4, the J call TRBJ2-5; 12 bases agree with TRBD2. J lost 5 bases, V lost 6 bases, and 7 bases had no gene match. CDR3 size: 15 residues. CDR3 coding DNA: TGTGCCAGCAGACCCAGACTAGCGGGGGATGAGACCCAGTACTTC. Its protein product is CASRPRLAGDETQYF.

There are a few counts of this clonotype. The chain couples TRBV20-1 to TRBJ2-2; maybe TRBD2 (6 bases). This CDR3 contains 13 residues. The germline V gene encodes CDR1 DFQATT and CDR2 SNEGSKA (reference sequence). V was pared by 3 bases and J by 7 bases, with 12 bases between. The CDR3: CSARGGASGELFF. CDR3 nucleotides: TGCAGTGCTAGGGGCGGGGCCAGCGGGGAGCTGTTTTTT.

The genes are TRBV11-2 and TRBJ2-5; D tentatively reads TRBD1 or TRBD2 (5 bases each). Germline V lookup: CDR1 SGHAT, CDR2 FQNNGV. V was clipped by 0 bases and J by 9 bases, with 5 bases between them. This CDR3 region has 11 residues. The CDR3 bases are TGTGCCAGCAGCTTAGAGGGGGCCCAGTACTTC. It translates to CASSLEGAQYF.

This clonotype was detected ten times or more. This chain uses TRBV20-1 with TRBJ2-1; the D is unclear. The CDR3 is made up of 14 amino acids. CDR1 and CDR2 (germline): DFQATT, SNEGSKA (reference sequence). V lost 0 bases and J 5 bases, leaving 11 bases between the germline ends. The CDR3 DNA reads TGCAGTGCTAGAGACTGGATGAGCGACAATGAGCAGTTCTTC. This codes for CSARDWMSDNEQFF.

The chain carries TRBV7-9 and TRBJ2-1; D perhaps matches TRBD2 (5 bases). This CDR3 is 12 amino acids long. The V and J ends lost 6 bases and 10 bases respectively, with 13 bases between them. Looked up from germline, CDR1 is SEHNR and CDR2 is FQNEAQ (reference sequence). CDR3 amino acids: CASSPVGDEQFF. In nucleotides, the CDR3 is TGTGCCAGCAGTCCTGTGGGAGACGAGCAGTTCTTC.

The chain carries TRBV29-1 and TRBJ2-3; 7 bases agree with TRBD2. Germline values: CDR1 SQVTM, CDR2 ANQGSEA. The CDR3 sequence is 19 residues long. The V gene end was trimmed by 6 bases and the J gene end by 2 bases; junction bases not matched to a gene: 23. The CDR3: CSVTPNYPGGRADTDTQYF. The CDR3 nucleotides are TGCAGCGTCACGCCCAACTACCCCGGGGGGAGGGCTGACACAGATACGCAGTATTTT.

The sample holds many counts of this clonotype. CDR3 protein: CASSTEETGTDTQYF. The CDR3 DNA is TGTGCCAGCAGCACCGAAGAGACAGGGACAGATACGCAGTATTTT. This chain uses TRBV21-1 with TRBJ2-3; the table calls TRBD1, which could not be checked here. TRBV21-1 is marked as a pseudogene. CDR3 length: 15 amino acids.

Here the CDR3 DNA reads TGTGCCAGCAGCTATAGACGGAACCCTCCGGAGACCCAGTACTTC. It specifies CASSYRRNPPETQYF. The gene calls are TRBV11-2 and TRBJ2-5; D is uncertain. This CDR3 is built from 15 residues. Trimming left V 4 bases short and J 5 bases short, with 17 bases between. From germline, CDR1 is SGHAT and CDR2 FQNNGV.

This chain links TRBV5-1 with TRBJ1-2, with TRBD1 matching over 8 bases. The CDR3 is 15 amino acids. Per germline, CDR1 SGHRS and CDR2 YFSETQ. The trim removed 0 bases at V and 6 bases at J, leaving 7 bases unmatched. CDR3 protein: CASSLAERTGNGYTF. The CDR3 DNA reads TGCGCCAGCAGCTTGGCCGAGAGGACAGGGAATGGCTACACCTTC.

This clonotype was recorded at least ten times. The chain links TRBV11-3 to TRBJ2-3, with D perhaps assigned TRBD1 or TRBD2 (5 bases each). Germline V gives CDR1 SGHNT, CDR2 YENEEA. Trimming shortened V by 5 bases and J by 3 bases, and 21 bases separated the two germline ends. The CDR3 sequence is 17 residues long. The CDR3 loop reads CASSPQPGTEYTDTQYF. The CDR3 nucleotides are TGTGCCAGCAGCCCCCAACCCGGGACGGAGTATACAGATACGCAGTATTTT.

CDR3 region: CASSSPGNEQFF. CDR3 DNA sequence: TGTGCCAGCAGTTCCCCGGGCAATGAGCAGTTCTTC. The chain is built from TRBV28 and TRBJ2-1; no definite D call. There are 12 residues in the CDR3. V was cut by 4 bases and J by 6 bases, with 7 bases left in between. CDR1 is MDHEN, CDR2 SYDVKM, per germline.

This clonotype occurred a few times. The J gene is TRBJ2-2, the V gene TRBV27; D remains ambiguous. This CDR3 has 14 residues. Germline V gives CDR1 MNHEY, CDR2 SMNVEV (reference sequence). Trimming shortened V by 10 bases and J by 1 base, and 13 bases separated the two germline ends. CDR3 in DNA: TGTGCCACCTCGGCTCCGGAGAACACCGGGGAGCTGTTTTTT. This gives the protein CATSAPENTGELFF.

This clonotype was seen a handful of times. The chain uses TRBV9 and TRBJ2-1; D not resolved. The CDR3 totals 11 residues. Trimming removed 7 bases at V and 9 bases at J, with 11 bases between. The germline CDR1 and CDR2 sequences are SGDLS and YYNGEE. The CDR3 region has the DNA TGTGCCAGCGGCGACCGGCCTGAGCAGTTCTTC. Amino acid sequence: CASGDRPEQFF.

The sample holds a few counts of this clonotype. Here the CDR3 DNA reads TGCAGTGCTAGTGTGGTGGCGGCAGGAGCCCAAGAGACCCAGTACTTC. It codes for CSASVVAAGAQETQYF. V is TRBV20-1 and J is TRBJ2-5, with unresolved D. The CDR3 contains 16 residues. With 3 bases removed from V and 1 base from J, the gap between germline ends came to 18 bases. Germline-derived CDR1 and CDR2 are DFQATT and SNEGSKA (reference sequence).

The chain combines TRBV12-3 or TRBV12-4 with TRBJ2-2, with 10 bases fitting TRBD1. V lost 3 bases and J lost 1; bases outside the gene matches: 2. The CDR3 extends over 16 amino acids. The CDR3 reads CASSFDRGRNTGELFF. The CDR3, as DNA: TGTGCCAGCAGTTTTGACAGGGGGCGGAACACCGGGGAGCTGTTTTTT.

The V and J genes are TRBV6-5 and TRBJ1-4, with a weak D call TRBD1 (5 bases). Germline-derived CDR1 and CDR2 are MNHEY and SVGAGI. The ends were cut back, 2 bases at V and 8 bases at J, with 12 bases in the middle. This CDR3 is built from 14 residues. In nucleotides, the CDR3 is TGTGCCAGCAGTTACAGGGGATATGGGGAAAAACTGTTTTTT. Amino acid sequence: CASSYRGYGEKLFF.

This sequence joins TRBV7-9 and TRBJ1-1; no definite D call. The V end lost 1 base, the J end lost 5 bases, and 8 bases lay between the germline ends. The CDR3 has 13 amino acids. Germline V gene lookup returns CDR1 SEHNR and CDR2 FQNEAQ (reference sequence). Here the CDR3 reads CASSLGLATEAFF. Here the CDR3 DNA reads TGTGCCAGCAGCTTAGGGCTGGCTACTGAAGCTTTCTTT.

The V and J genes are TRBV24-1 and TRBJ2-2; D is tentatively TRBD1 or TRBD2 (5 bases each). This CDR3 comprises 14 residues. Between the trimmed V and J ends, which lost 12 bases and 0 bases, there was a span of 13 bases. The germline V gene encodes CDR1 KGHDR and CDR2 SFDVKD. The CDR3 nucleotides are TGTGCCTCTCAGGGAGTAGCGAACACCGGGGAGCTGTTTTTT. It codes for CASQGVANTGELFF.

The J gene is TRBJ2-7, the V gene TRBV20-1; 9 bases fit TRBD1. The CDR3 is made up of 14 amino acids. Germline CDR1 DFQATT, CDR2 SNEGSKA (reference sequence). Germline trimming cut 3 bases from V and 3 bases from J; bases unmatched to any gene: 6. CDR3: CSASTQGANYEQYF. The CDR3 DNA sequence: TGCAGTGCTAGTACACAGGGGGCGAACTACGAGCAGTACTTC.

This clonotype was observed at least ten times. The chain joins TRBV25-1 to TRBJ1-2; 7 bases map to TRBD1. Germline V gives CDR1 MGHDK, CDR2 SYGVNS. The junction had 7 bases not matched to a gene; V was cut back by 4 bases and J by 2 bases. The CDR3 consists of 15 residues. CDR3 nucleotide sequence: TGTGCCAGCAGTGTTTCAGGGGGAGTAAACTATGGCTACACCTTC. This sequence encodes CASSVSGGVNYGYTF.

This chain joins TRBV7-2 and TRBJ2-1; no definite D call. Germline V gives CDR1 SGHTA, CDR2 FQGNSA. V was clipped by 4 bases and J by 8 bases, with 12 bases between them. This CDR3 spans 13 amino acids. This chain's CDR3 is CASSYGPSDEQFF. The CDR3 nucleotides are TGTGCCAGCAGCTACGGACCCTCGGATGAGCAGTTCTTC.

There are many counts of this clonotype. V gene TRBV12-3 or TRBV12-4 combines with J gene TRBJ1-1; 9 bases line up with TRBD1. The V gene end was trimmed by 5 bases and the J gene end by 3 bases; junction bases not matched to a gene: 1. The CDR3 runs to 13 residues. CDR3 sequence reads: CASSRQGDTEAFF. The CDR3 nucleotides read TGTGCCAGCAGTCGACAGGGGGACACTGAAGCTTTCTTT.

This clonotype was observed a handful of times. The chain has TRBV10-3 and TRBJ1-1; TRBD1 matches 8 bases. V lost 5 bases to trimming and J lost 3 bases; unmatched junction nucleotides: 2. The length of the CDR3 is 13 residues. Germline lookup yields CDR1 ENHRY and CDR2 SYGVKD. DNA for the CDR3: TGTGCCATCAGTTCGGACAGGGACACTGAAGCTTTCTTT. It yields the protein CAISSDRDTEAFF.

This clonotype was seen at least ten times. The chain combines TRBV10-3 with TRBJ2-7; TRBD2 might be the D (5 bases). The CDR3 totals 13 residues. Trimming removed 2 bases at V and 7 bases at J, with 12 bases between. Germline V gene data show CDR1 as ENHRY and CDR2 as SYGVKD. CDR3 DNA sequence: TGTGCCATCAGTGAGGGGCCCTCGGGGGAGCAGTACTTC. Its translation: CAISEGPSGEQYF.